This T cell receptor (beta chain) is drawn from a study of blood T cell repertoires in COVID-19. Study-wide background: The United States, Italy and Spain supplied acute and convalescent COVID-19 samples.

With 2 bases removed from V and 1 base from J, the gap between germline ends came to 11 bases. This CDR3 is built from 15 residues. From germline, CDR1 is SGDLS and CDR2 YYNGEE. Profiling relied on immunoSEQ multiplex PCR, and the TCRdb table lists in-frame clones only, not all of them. The sample includes approximately 240,000 clones, around 83% seen only once; the top ten take about 1.3%. The study assigned cohorts using participant-reported clinical history. Sequencing was done on a sample of PBMCs or T cells enriched from blood (not recorded which). The chain combines TRBV9 with TRBJ2-3; no firm D call. The sequence derives from a woman aged 40-49 years with acute COVID-19. CDR3 bases: TGTGCCAGCAGCGTGAACCTTGGAGGCACAGATACGCAGTATTTT. Encoded protein: CASSVNLGGTDTQYF.